This entry features one T cell receptor beta chain sequence. The target antigen is unknown. The data originate from a study of regulatory T cells in long-lasting Graves disease. Background on the study: Persistent Graves' disease denoted over 5 years of antithyroid drugs plus positive TSH receptor antibodies. Study conclusions and caveats: The study found persistent patients shared more public clonotypes (2,741) than new patients (approximately 970). The small sample size may have reduced accuracy. Study was limited to peripheral blood, excluding thyroid tissue.

Arm-PCR of CDR3 regions with iRepertoire HTBI primers generated TCR beta libraries. MiXCR was run by TCRdb on the multiplex PCR reads, yielding one entry per CDR3 protein. This sample has a few hundred thousand distinct CDR3 sequences, with around 20% found just once. Time point specified: persistent/refractory GD, antithyroid drugs over 5 years with positive TRAb. The authors made the TCR library using RNA they extracted from PBMCs. Germline CDR1 reads SGHTA; CDR2 reads FQGNSA. The length of the CDR3 is 14 residues. Sequencing was performed on peripheral blood mononuclear cells (PBMCs), taken when the disease was refractory, from a patient treated with antithyroid drugs. The V and J genes are TRBV7-2 and TRBJ2-5, with a possible D match to TRBD2 (6 bases). The DNA end lines up better with TRBJ2-1; the J call may be wrong. This TCR was sampled from a female donor with Graves disease. This chain's CDR3 is CASSPRREYNEQFF. The CDR3 region has the DNA TGTGCCAGCAGCCCCCGTCGGGAGTATAATGAGCAGTTCTTC.